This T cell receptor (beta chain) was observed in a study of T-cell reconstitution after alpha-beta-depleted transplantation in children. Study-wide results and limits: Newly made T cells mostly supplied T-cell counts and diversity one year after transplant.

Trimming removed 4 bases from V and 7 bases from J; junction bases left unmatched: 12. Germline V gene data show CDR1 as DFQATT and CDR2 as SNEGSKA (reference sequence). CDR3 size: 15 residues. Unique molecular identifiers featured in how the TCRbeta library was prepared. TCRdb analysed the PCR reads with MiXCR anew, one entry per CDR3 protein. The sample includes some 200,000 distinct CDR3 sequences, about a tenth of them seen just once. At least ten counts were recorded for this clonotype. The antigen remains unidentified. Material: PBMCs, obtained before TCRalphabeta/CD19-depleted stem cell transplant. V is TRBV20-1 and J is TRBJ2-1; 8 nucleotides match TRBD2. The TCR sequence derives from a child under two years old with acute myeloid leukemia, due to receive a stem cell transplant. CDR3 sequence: CSAIRLASARNEQFF. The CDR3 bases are TGCAGTGCTATCAGACTAGCGAGTGCTCGGAATGAGCAGTTCTTC.